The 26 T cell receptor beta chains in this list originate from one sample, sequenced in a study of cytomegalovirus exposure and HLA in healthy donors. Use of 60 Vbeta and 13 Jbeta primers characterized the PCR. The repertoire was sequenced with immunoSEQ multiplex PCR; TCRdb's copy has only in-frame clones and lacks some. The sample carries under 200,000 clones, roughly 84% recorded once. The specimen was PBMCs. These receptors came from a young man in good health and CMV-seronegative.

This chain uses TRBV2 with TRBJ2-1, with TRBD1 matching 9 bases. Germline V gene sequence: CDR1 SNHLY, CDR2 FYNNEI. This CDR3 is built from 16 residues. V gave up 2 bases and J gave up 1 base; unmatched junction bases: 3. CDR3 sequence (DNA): TGTGCCAGCAGTGAATCGGACAGGGGATCCTACAATGAGCAGTTCTTC. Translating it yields CASSESDRGSYNEQFF.

Here the CDR3 reads CASSLLRVLNTGELFF. CDR3 sequence (DNA): TGTGCCAGTAGCCTCCTACGGGTCTTGAACACCGGGGAGCTGTTTTTT. The rearrangement links TRBV19 to TRBJ2-2; no reliable D call. This CDR3 comprises 16 residues. V was pared by 6 bases and J by 1 base, with 15 bases between. Germline-derived CDR1 and CDR2 are LNHDA and SQIVND (reference sequence).

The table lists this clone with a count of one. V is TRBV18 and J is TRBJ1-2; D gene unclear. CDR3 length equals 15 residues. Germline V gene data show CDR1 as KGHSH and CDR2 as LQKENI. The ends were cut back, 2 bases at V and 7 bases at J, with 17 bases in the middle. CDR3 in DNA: TGTGCCAGCTCACCATCCTTGTCTCTGACACTTGGCTACACCTTC. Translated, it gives CASSPSLSLTLGYTF. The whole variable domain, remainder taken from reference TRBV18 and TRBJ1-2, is NAGVMQNPRHLVRRRGQEARLRCSPMKGHSHVYWYRQLPEEGLKFMVYLQKENIIDESGMPKERFSAEFPKEGPSILRIQQVVRGDSAAYFCASSPSLSLTLGYTFGSGTRLTVV.

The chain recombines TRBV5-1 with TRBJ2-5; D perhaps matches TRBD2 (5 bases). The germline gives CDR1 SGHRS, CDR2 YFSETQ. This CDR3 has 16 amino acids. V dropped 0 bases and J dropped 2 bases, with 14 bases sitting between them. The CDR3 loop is CASSLGTIGGQETQYF. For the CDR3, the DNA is TGCGCCAGCAGCTTGGGAACGATAGGCGGGCAAGAGACCCAGTACTTC.

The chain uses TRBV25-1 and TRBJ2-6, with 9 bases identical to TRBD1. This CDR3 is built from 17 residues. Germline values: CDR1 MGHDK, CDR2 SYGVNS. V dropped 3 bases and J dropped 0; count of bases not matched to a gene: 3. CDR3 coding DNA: TGTGCCAGCAGTGAGGGACAGGGAGCCTCTGGGGCCAACGTCCTGACTTTC. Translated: CASSEGQGASGANVLTF.

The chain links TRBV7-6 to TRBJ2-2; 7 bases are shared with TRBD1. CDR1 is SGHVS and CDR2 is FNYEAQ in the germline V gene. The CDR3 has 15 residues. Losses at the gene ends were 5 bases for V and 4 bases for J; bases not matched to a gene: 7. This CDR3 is CASSPGGQVTGELFF. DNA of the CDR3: TGTGCCAGCAGCCCGGGCGGACAGGTCACCGGGGAGCTGTTTTTT. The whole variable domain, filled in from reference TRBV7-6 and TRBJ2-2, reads GAGVSQSPRYKVTKRGQDVALRCDPISGHVSLYWYRQALGQGPEFLTYFNYEAQQDKSGLPNDRFSAERPEGSISTLTIQRTEQRDSAMYRCASSPGGQVTGELFFGEGSRLTVL.

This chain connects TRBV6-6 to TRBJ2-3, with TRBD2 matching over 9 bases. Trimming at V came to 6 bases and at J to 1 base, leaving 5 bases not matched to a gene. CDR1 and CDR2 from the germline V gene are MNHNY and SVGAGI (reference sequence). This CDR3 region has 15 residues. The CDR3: CASSSSGVRTDTQYF. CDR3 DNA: TGTGCCAGCAGCTCTAGCGGGGTCCGCACAGATACGCAGTATTTT.

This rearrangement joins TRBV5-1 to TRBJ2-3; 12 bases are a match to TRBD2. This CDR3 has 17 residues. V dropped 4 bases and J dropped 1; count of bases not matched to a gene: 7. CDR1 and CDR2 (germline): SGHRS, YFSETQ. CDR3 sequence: CASSTGTSGRGTDTQYF. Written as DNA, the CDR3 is TGCGCCAGCAGCACTGGGACTAGCGGGCGGGGCACAGATACGCAGTATTTT.

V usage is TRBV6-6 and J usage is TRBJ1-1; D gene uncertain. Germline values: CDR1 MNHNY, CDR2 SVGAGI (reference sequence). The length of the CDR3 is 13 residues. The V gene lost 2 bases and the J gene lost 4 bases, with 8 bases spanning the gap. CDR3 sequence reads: CASSYQRSTEAFF. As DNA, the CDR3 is TGTGCCAGCAGTTACCAGAGGTCCACTGAAGCTTTCTTT.

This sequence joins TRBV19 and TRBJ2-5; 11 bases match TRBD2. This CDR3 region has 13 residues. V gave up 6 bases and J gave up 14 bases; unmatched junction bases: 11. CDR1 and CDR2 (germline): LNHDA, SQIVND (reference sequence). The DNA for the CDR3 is TGTGCCAGTAGCGAGACTAGCGGGGCCCCCGAATACTTC. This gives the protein CASSETSGAPEYF.

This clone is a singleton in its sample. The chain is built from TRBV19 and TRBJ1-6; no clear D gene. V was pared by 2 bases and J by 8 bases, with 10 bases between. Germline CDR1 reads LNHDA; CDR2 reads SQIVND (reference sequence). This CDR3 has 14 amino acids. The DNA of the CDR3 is TGTGCCAGTAGTATACAAGGGAGGGATTCACCCCTCCACTTT. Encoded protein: CASSIQGRDSPLHF.

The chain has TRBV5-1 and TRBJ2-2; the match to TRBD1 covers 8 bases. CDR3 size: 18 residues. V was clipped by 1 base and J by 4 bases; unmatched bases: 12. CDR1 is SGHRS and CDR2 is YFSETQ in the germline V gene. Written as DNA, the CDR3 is TGCGCCAGCAGCTTGAATGGGTACAGGACAGGGAGCACCGGGGAGCTGTTTTTT. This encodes CASSLNGYRTGSTGELFF.

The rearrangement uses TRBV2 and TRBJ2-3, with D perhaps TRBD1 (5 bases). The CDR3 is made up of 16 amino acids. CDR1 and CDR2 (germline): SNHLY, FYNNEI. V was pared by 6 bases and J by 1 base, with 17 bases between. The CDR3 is CASSDLGRGGTDTQYF. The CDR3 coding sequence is TGTGCCAGCAGCGACCTGGGTAGGGGTGGCACAGATACGCAGTATTTT.

CDR3 nucleotides: TGTGCCAGCAGTGAACAACCCGGGGTCACTGAAGCTTTCTTT. Translating it yields CASSEQPGVTEAFF. The V gene is TRBV2, the J gene TRBJ1-1; D is unclear. The V gene lost 2 bases and the J gene lost 4 bases, with 11 bases spanning the gap. The CDR3 runs 14 residues. Germline CDR1 reads SNHLY; CDR2 reads FYNNEI.

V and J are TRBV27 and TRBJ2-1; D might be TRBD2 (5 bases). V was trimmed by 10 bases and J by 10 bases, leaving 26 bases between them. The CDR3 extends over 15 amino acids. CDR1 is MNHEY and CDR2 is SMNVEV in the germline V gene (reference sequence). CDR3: CAIPRPDYFTREQFF. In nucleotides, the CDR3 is TGTGCCATCCCACGCCCAGACTACTTTACAAGAGAGCAGTTCTTC.

The CDR3 nucleotides read TGCGCCAGCAGCTCCGGCTGGGGGCAGGCTCCCAACTATGGCTACACCTTC. Amino acid sequence: CASSSGWGQAPNYGYTF. The chain has TRBV5-1 and TRBJ1-2; tentative D call: TRBD1 (6 bases). Trimming cost V 3 bases and J 2 bases, with 20 bases left between them. This CDR3 comprises 17 residues. Per germline, CDR1 SGHRS and CDR2 YFSETQ.

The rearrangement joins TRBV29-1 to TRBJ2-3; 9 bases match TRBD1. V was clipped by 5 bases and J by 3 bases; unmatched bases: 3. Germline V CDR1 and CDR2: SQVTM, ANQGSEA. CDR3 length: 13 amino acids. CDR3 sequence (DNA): TGCAGCGTTTCAGGACAGGGGACAGATACGCAGTATTTT. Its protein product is CSVSGQGTDTQYF.

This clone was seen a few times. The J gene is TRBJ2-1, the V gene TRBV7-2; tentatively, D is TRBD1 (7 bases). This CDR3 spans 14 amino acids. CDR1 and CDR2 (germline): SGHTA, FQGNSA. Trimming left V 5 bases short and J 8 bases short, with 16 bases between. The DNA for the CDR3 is TGTGCCAGCAGCCAACAAGGGGGCGGGGATGAGCAGTTCTTC. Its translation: CASSQQGGGDEQFF.

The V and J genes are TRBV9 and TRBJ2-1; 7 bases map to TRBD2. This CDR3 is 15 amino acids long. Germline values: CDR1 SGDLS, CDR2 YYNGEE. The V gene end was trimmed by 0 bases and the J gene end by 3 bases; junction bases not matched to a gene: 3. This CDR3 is CASSVVSSGYNEQFF. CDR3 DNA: TGTGCCAGCAGCGTAGTGTCTAGCGGCTACAATGAGCAGTTCTTC.

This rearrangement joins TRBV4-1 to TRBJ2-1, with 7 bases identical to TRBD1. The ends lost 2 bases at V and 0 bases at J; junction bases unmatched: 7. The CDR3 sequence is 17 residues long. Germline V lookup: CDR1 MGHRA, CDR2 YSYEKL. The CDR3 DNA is TGCGCCAGCAGCCAACACGAGACAGGGATCTCCTACAATGAGCAGTTCTTC. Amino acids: CASSQHETGISYNEQFF.

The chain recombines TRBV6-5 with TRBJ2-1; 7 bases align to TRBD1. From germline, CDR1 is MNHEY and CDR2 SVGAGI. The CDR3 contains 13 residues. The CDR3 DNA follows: TGTGCTGTCAACAGGGGCGCCGGCAATGAGCAGTTCTTC. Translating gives CAVNRGAGNEQFF.

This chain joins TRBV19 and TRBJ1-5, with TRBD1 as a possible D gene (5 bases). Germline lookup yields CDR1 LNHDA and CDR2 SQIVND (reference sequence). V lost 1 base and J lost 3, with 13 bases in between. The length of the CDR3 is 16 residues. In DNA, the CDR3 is TGTGCCAGTAGTATAGCCGGGGGGATTTACAATCAGCCCCAGCATTTT. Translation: CASSIAGGIYNQPQHF.

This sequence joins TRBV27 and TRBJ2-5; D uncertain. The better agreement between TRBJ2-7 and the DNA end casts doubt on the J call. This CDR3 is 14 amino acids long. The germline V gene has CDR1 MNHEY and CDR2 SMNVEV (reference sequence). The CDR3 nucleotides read TGTGCCAGCAGTTTTGGGCAAAACTCCTACGAGCAGTACTTC. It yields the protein CASSFGQNSYEQYF.

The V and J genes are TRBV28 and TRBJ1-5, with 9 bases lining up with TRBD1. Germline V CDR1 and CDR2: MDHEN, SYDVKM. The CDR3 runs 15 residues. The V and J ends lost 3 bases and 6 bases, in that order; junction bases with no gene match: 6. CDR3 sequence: CASSFGQGRAQPQHF. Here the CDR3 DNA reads TGTGCCAGCAGTTTTGGACAGGGGCGCGCTCAGCCCCAGCATTTT.

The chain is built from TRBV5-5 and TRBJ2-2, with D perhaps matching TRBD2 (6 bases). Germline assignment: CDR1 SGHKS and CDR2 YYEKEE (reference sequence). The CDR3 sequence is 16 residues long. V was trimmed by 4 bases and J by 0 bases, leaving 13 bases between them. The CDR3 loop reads CASSHRRATNTGELFF. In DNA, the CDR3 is TGTGCCAGCAGCCACCGGAGGGCAACGAACACCGGGGAGCTGTTTTTT.

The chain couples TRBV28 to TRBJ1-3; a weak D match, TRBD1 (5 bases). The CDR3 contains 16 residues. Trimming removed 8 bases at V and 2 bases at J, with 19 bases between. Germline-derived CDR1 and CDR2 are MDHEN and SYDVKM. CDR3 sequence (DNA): TGTGCCAGCCGGGCCGCCGGGGGTGTTACTGGAAACACCATATATTTT. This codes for CASRAAGGVTGNTIYF.